This T cell receptor beta chain is from a study of cytomegalovirus exposure and HLA in healthy donors. J gave up 6 bases and V 4 bases, and 13 bases lay outside the gene matches. Germline CDR1 reads MNHEY; CDR2 reads SVGAGI. This CDR3 region has 16 residues. Both 60 Vbeta primers and 13 Jbeta primers went into the PCR. The assay was immunoSEQ multiplex PCR, and TCRdb's table has in-frame clones only and misses some. This table has under 170,000 clones, roughly 80% appearing once. V gene TRBV6-5 combines with J gene TRBJ1-2, with 8 bases identical to TRBD1. This TCR derives from a human donor in good health. The material sequenced was PBMCs. CDR3 nucleotides: TGTGCCAGCAGTTCCGGGACAGGTGCCCTTCCCAATGGCTACACCTTC. This translates into CASSSGTGALPNGYTF.